A single sample gave rise to the 23 T cell receptor beta chains below, sequenced in a study of T-cell memory formation after mild COVID-19. A single record per CDR3 protein comes from TCRdb applying MiXCR to the 5' RACE reads. This repertoire shows around 200,000 distinct CDR3 sequences, 20% to 25% found once; its top ten account for 20% to 25%. Sequencing was done on a sample of PBMCs or a T cell subset sorted from them (not recorded which). The receptors originated from an adult woman who had mild COVID-19 (a few samples of this study predate the infection). Cell type and time point are not known.

Ten or more counts support this clonotype. The chain has TRBV5-5 and TRBJ2-3; TRBD1 agrees at 11 bases. V shed 4 bases and J 2 bases; nucleotides not matched to a gene: 6. Germline assignment: CDR1 SGHKS and CDR2 YYEKEE (reference sequence). The CDR3 has 16 residues. The CDR3 loop is CASSRGQGVSTDTQYF. The CDR3 DNA sequence: TGTGCCAGCAGCCGGGGACAGGGGGTCTCCACAGATACGCAGTATTTT. Supplemented by reference TRBV5-5 and TRBJ2-3, the full variable domain reads DAGVTQSPTHLIKTRGQQVTLRCSPISGHKSVSWYQQVLGQGPQFIFQYYEKEERGRGNFPDRFSARQFPNYSSELNVNALLLGDSALYLCASSRGQGVSTDTQYFGPGTRLTVL.

This clonotype appeared a few times. The J gene is TRBJ2-1, the V gene TRBV4-3; TRBD2 matches at 8 bases. The germline V gene encodes CDR1 LGHNA and CDR2 YSLEER. Germline trimming cut 2 bases from V and 3 bases from J; bases unmatched to any gene: 3. The CDR3 is 15 residues long. In nucleotides, the CDR3 is TGCGCCAGCAGCCAAAAACTAGCGGACTACAATGAGCAGTTCTTC. Protein: CASSQKLADYNEQFF.

This clonotype was observed a few times. V gene TRBV24-1 combines with J gene TRBJ2-7; D possibly corresponds to TRBD2 (6 bases). The CDR3 sequence is 15 residues long. V shed 2 bases and J shed 3 bases, with 13 bases lying between them. Germline-derived CDR1 and CDR2 are KGHDR and SFDVKD. CDR3 in amino acids: CATSDSRSGGYEQYF. Here the CDR3 DNA reads TGTGCCACCAGTGATTCTCGTAGCGGCGGCTACGAGCAGTACTTC.

V gene TRBV3-1 combines with J gene TRBJ2-5; maybe TRBD1 (6 bases). The CDR3 has 17 amino acids. Germline V gene lookup returns CDR1 LGHDT and CDR2 YNNKEL (reference sequence). Trimming removed 0 bases from V and 7 bases from J, with 21 bases in between. The CDR3 protein is CASSQEFTGPGRGTQYF. CDR3 nucleotide sequence: TGTGCCAGCAGCCAAGAGTTCACAGGGCCCGGGCGTGGGACCCAGTACTTC.

The chain is built from TRBV27 and TRBJ2-7; D remains unclear. Trimming took off 7 bases at V and 1 base at J, with 8 bases between the two ends. CDR1 MNHEY and CDR2 SMNVEV come from the germline V gene (reference sequence). The CDR3 has 12 residues. CDR3 sequence (DNA): TGTGCCAGCAAGGCCTCATCCTACGAGCAGTACTTC. Amino acid sequence: CASKASSYEQYF.

V usage is TRBV14 and J usage is TRBJ2-2, with 7 bases matching TRBD2. Per germline, CDR1 SGHDN and CDR2 FVKESK. V lost 1 base and J lost 8; bases outside the gene matches: 7. This CDR3 has 15 residues. The CDR3 nucleotides are TGTGCCAGCAGCCAAGCGTTGAGCGGGATAGGGGAGCTGTTTTTT. It translates to CASSQALSGIGELFF.

The rearrangement links TRBV12-3 or TRBV12-4 to TRBJ1-3; D is unresolved. V lost 4 bases and J lost 11, with 15 bases in between. CDR3 size: 13 residues. The CDR3 coding sequence is TGTGCCAGCAGTTCCCACTGGACGGCCCCCATATATTTT. Translated: CASSSHWTAPIYF.

This clonotype was recorded a few times. V is TRBV19 and J is TRBJ2-3, with D possibly TRBD1 on 5 matching bases. The germline gives CDR1 LNHDA, CDR2 SQIVND (reference sequence). V was clipped by 3 bases and J by 2 bases, with 12 bases between them. The CDR3 loop spans 15 amino acids. The CDR3 protein is CASSMFTGNTDTQYF. In DNA, the CDR3 is TGTGCCAGTAGTATGTTTACAGGCAACACAGATACGCAGTATTTT.

The chain has TRBV5-1 and TRBJ1-2; 7 nucleotides line up with TRBD1. CDR3 length: 15 amino acids. Losses at the gene ends were 0 bases for V and 0 bases for J; bases not matched to a gene: 2. The germline gives CDR1 SGHRS, CDR2 YFSETQ. This CDR3 reads CASSLGQGANYGYTF. In nucleotides, the CDR3 is TGCGCCAGCAGCTTGGGACAGGGCGCTAACTATGGCTACACCTTC.

This clonotype was found a few times. The conserved phenylalanine or tryptophan normally closing the CDR3 is absent here, so this likely arose from a read error. The chain carries TRBV19 and TRBJ2-7; D gene ambiguous. Germline-derived CDR1 and CDR2 are LNHDA and SQIVND (reference sequence). The CDR3 covers 13 residues. The V end was cut by 3 bases, the J end by 3 bases, with 9 bases between. This chain's CDR3 is CASSIRPLYEQYL. The CDR3 DNA reads as TGTGCCAGTAGTATCCGGCCTCTCTACGAGCAGTACTTA.

The rearrangement joins TRBV12-1 to TRBJ1-2. TRBV12-1 is designated a pseudogene. This CDR3 contains 15 residues. CDR3 in DNA: TGTGCCAGCAGCTTTGCGGGGCACCGCTACTATGGCTACACCTTC. Its protein product is CASSFAGHRYYGYTF.

V gene TRBV7-9 combines with J gene TRBJ2-5, with D unresolved. Germline V CDR1 and CDR2: SEHNR, FQNEAQ (reference sequence). The germline V and J ends were trimmed by 5 bases and 2 bases, with 12 bases remaining between them. The CDR3 has 14 amino acids. The CDR3, as DNA: TGTGCCAGCAGCCCAAAGTCTAAACAAGAGACCCAGTACTTC. Amino acid sequence: CASSPKSKQETQYF.

This clonotype has a handful of counts. This sequence joins TRBV12-3 or TRBV12-4 and TRBJ2-7; 8 nucleotides agree with TRBD1. Trimming cost V 3 bases and J 7 bases; bases outside gene matches: 11. The CDR3 loop spans 15 amino acids. CDR3 residues: CASSFRQGALGEQYF. The DNA for the CDR3 is TGTGCCAGCAGTTTTAGGCAGGGGGCCCTAGGGGAGCAGTACTTC.

The chain has TRBV30 and TRBJ1-4; 9 bases match TRBD1. J lost 5 bases, V lost 8 bases, and 3 bases had no gene match. The germline CDR1 and CDR2 sequences are GTSNPN and SVGIG (reference sequence). This CDR3 contains 12 residues. The CDR3 sequence: CAGTGRNEKLFF. CDR3 sequence (DNA): TGTGCCGGGACAGGGAGAAATGAAAAACTGTTTTTT.

This rearrangement joins TRBV7-9 to TRBJ2-3; 7 nucleotides align to TRBD1. In germline, CDR1 is SEHNR, CDR2 FQNEAQ (reference sequence). J was trimmed by 1 base and V by 11 bases; bases with no gene match: 15. This CDR3 spans 16 amino acids. The CDR3 sequence is CAARPLIGTGTDTQYF. CDR3 DNA sequence: TGTGCCGCGCGGCCCCTCATTGGGACAGGCACAGATACGCAGTATTTT. The variable domain in full, completed from reference TRBV7-9 and TRBJ2-3, reads DTGVSQNPRHKITKRGQNVTFRCDPISEHNRLYWYRQTLGQGPEFLTYFQNEAQLEKSRLLSDRFSAERPKGSFSTLEIQRTEQGDSAMYLCAARPLIGTGTDTQYFGPGTRLTVL.

This clonotype was observed a single time. The chain combines TRBV28 with TRBJ2-7, with 7 positions matching TRBD2. The V segment lost 5 bases and the J segment 4 bases; nucleotides outside the gene matches: 8. Germline values: CDR1 MDHEN, CDR2 SYDVKM. The CDR3 totals 14 residues. CDR3 loop: CASSPTGTTYEQYF. CDR3 nucleotides: TGTGCCAGCAGTCCAACCGGGACTACTTACGAGCAGTACTTC.

This chain joins TRBV27 and TRBJ2-1; 9 bases fit TRBD1. This CDR3 region has 17 residues. The germline V gene has CDR1 MNHEY and CDR2 SMNVEV (reference sequence). V trimming: 5 bases; J trimming: 0 bases; junction bases outside the gene matches: 8. The CDR3 spells CASSLTGGPRSYNEQFF. CDR3 nucleotide sequence: TGTGCCAGCAGTCTCACAGGGGGCCCCCGCTCCTACAATGAGCAGTTCTTC.

Note on this clonotype: Mismatch with germline at one junction end may stem from a read error. V usage is TRBV7-9 and J usage is TRBJ2-7; D is uncertain. Per the germline V gene, CDR1 is SEHNR and CDR2 is FQNEAQ (reference sequence). This CDR3 has 12 amino acids. The CDR3 loop reads CASNLSEREQYF. The CDR3 DNA reads TGTGCCAGCAACTTATCCGAGAGGGAGCAGTACTTC.

This clonotype was counted a few times. The chain uses TRBV20-1 and TRBJ2-1, with 9 bases identical to TRBD2. Trimming cost V 3 bases and J 9 bases; bases outside gene matches: 9. This CDR3 has 14 residues. CDR1 and CDR2 from the germline V gene are DFQATT and SNEGSKA (reference sequence). Written as DNA, the CDR3 is TGCAGTGCTAGCGGTGCGCGAGCGGGGGGTGAGCAGTTCTTC. It is translated as CSASGARAGGEQFF.

This clonotype was seen many times. J is TRBJ2-2 and V is TRBV12-3 or TRBV12-4, with 7 bases aligning to TRBD2. This CDR3 has 16 residues. Trimming cost V 6 bases and J 4 bases; bases outside gene matches: 11. The CDR3 DNA is TGTGCCAGCAGCCCCTGGCGGGGGATGACCACCGGGGAGCTGTTTTTT. Protein product: CASSPWRGMTTGELFF.

This clonotype showed up just a few times. The genes are TRBV7-6 and TRBJ2-7; tentative D call: TRBD2 (6 bases). CDR1 and CDR2 (germline): SGHVS, FNYEAQ. V was shortened by 5 bases and J by 0 bases, with 14 bases between the two germline ends. The CDR3 runs to 15 residues. This CDR3 reads CASSPGADSSYEQYF. The CDR3 DNA reads as TGTGCCAGCAGCCCGGGAGCGGATAGCTCCTACGAGCAGTACTTC.

On this clonotype: One junction end disagrees with the germline gene, perhaps due to a read error. The chain uses TRBV3-1 and TRBJ2-3; 9 bases align to TRBD1. The CDR3 extends over 16 amino acids. Germline V CDR1 and CDR2: LGHDT, YNNKEL (reference sequence). The CDR3: CASSQEGTGMVDTKYF. DNA of the CDR3: TGTGCCAGCAGCCAAGAGGGGACAGGGATGGTTGATACGAAGTATTTT.

The chain employs TRBV5-1 and TRBJ2-1; 7 bases map to TRBD1. The germline V gene has CDR1 SGHRS and CDR2 YFSETQ. V lost 0 bases, J lost 9 bases, and 9 bases stayed unmatched. This CDR3 spans 15 amino acids. The chain's CDR3 is CASSLGTGAYGEQFF. CDR3 in DNA: TGCGCCAGCAGCTTGGGTACAGGGGCCTACGGTGAGCAGTTCTTC.